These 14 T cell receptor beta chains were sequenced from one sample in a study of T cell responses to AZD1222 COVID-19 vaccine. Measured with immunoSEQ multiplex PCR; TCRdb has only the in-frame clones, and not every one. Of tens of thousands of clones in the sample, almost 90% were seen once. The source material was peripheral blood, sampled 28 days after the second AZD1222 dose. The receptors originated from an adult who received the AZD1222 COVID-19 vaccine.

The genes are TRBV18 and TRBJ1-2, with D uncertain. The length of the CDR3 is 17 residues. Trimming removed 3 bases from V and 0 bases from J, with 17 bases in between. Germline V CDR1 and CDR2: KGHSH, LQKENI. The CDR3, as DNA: TGTGCCAGCTCACCTGATTCGCACATATTAGCTAACTATGGCTACACCTTC. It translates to CASSPDSHILANYGYTF.

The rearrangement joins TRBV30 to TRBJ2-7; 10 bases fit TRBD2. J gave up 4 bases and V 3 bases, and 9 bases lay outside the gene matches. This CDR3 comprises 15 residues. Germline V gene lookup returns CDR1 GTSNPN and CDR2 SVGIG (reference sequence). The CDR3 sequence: CAWSTGTSVGYEQYF. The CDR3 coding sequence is TGTGCCTGGAGCACCGGGACTAGCGTGGGGTACGAGCAGTACTTC. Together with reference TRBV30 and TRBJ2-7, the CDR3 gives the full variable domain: SQTIHQWPATLVQPVGSPLSLECTVEGTSNPNLYWYRQAAGRGLQLLFYSVGIGQISSEVPQNLSASRPQDRQFILSSKKLLLSDSGFYLCAWSTGTSVGYEQYFGPGTRLTVT.

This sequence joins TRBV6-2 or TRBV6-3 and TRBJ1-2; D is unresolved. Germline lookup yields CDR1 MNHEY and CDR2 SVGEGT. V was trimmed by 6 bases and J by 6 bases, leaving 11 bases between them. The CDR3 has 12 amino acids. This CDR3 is CASSPTPDGYTF. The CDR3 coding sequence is TGTGCCAGCAGCCCAACCCCAGATGGCTACACCTTC.

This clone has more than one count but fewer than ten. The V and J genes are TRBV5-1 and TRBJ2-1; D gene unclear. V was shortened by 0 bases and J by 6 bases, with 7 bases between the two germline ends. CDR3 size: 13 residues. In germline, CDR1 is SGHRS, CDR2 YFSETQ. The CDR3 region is CASSLVRVNEQFF. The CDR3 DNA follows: TGCGCCAGCAGCTTGGTCCGGGTCAATGAGCAGTTCTTC.

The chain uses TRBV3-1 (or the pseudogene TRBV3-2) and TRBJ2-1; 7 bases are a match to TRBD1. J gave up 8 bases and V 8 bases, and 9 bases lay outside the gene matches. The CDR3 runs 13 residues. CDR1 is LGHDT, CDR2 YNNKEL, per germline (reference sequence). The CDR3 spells CASAYKGADEQFF. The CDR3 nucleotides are TGTGCCAGCGCCTACAAGGGGGCTGATGAGCAGTTCTTC.

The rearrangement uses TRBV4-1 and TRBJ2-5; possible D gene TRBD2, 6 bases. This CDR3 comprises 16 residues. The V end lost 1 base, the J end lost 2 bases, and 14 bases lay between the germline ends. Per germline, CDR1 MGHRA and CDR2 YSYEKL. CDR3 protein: CASSQARGRGQETQYF. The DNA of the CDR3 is TGCGCCAGCAGCCAAGCGAGGGGTCGGGGGCAAGAGACCCAGTACTTC.

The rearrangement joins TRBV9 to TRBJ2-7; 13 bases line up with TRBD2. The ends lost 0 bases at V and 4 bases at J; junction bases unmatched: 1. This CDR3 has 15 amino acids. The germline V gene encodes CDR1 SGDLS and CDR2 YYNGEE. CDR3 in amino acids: CASSVGTSGRYEQYF. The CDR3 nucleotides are TGTGCCAGCAGCGTAGGGACTAGCGGGAGATACGAGCAGTACTTC.

CDR3 amino acids: CASSSGPNTEAFF. CDR3 coding DNA: TGTGCCAGCAGCTCGGGGCCGAACACTGAAGCTTTCTTT. The chain couples TRBV7-2 to TRBJ1-1; D is possibly TRBD1 (5 bases). This CDR3 region has 13 residues. Between the trimmed V and J ends, which lost 4 bases and 1 base, there was a span of 7 bases. Germline lookup yields CDR1 SGHTA and CDR2 FQGNSA.

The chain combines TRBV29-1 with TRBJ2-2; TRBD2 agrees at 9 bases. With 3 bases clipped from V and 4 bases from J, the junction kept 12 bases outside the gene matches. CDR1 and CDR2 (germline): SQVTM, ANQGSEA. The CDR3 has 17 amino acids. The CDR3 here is CSVDGVAGGLPTGELFF. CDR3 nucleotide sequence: TGCAGCGTTGACGGCGTGGCGGGAGGGCTACCCACCGGGGAGCTGTTTTTT.

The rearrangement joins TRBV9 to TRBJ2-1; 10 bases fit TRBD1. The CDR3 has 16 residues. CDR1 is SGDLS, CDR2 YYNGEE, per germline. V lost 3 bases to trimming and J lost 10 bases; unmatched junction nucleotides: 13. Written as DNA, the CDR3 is TGTGCCAGCAGCGGATTACACGGGACAGGGGACCAGGAGCAGTTCTTC. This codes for CASSGLHGTGDQEQFF.

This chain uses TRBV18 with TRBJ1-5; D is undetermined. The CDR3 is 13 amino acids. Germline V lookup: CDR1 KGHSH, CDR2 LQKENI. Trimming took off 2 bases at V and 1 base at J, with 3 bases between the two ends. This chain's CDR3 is CASSPGSNQPQHF. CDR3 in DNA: TGTGCCAGCTCACCAGGGAGCAATCAGCCCCAGCATTTT.

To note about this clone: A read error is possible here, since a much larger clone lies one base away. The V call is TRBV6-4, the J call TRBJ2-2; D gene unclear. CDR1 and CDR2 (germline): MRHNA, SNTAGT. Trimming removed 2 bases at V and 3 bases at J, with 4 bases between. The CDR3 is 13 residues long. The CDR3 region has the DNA TGTGCCAGCAGTGACGGGGACACCGGGGAGCTGTTTTTT. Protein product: CASSDGDTGELFF.

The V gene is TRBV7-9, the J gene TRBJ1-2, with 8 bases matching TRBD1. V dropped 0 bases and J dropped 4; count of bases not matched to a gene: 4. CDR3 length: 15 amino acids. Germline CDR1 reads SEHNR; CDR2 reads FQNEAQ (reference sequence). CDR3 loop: CASSLAGQGTYGYTF. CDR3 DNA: TGTGCCAGCAGCTTAGCTGGACAGGGCACCTATGGCTACACCTTC.

This chain's CDR3 is CASSKSGGDTEAFF. The CDR3 DNA sequence: TGCGCCAGCAGTAAATCAGGGGGCGACACTGAAGCTTTCTTT. The V and J genes are TRBV10-2 and TRBJ1-1, with TRBD1 matching over 8 bases. V shed 5 bases and J 3 bases; nucleotides not matched to a gene: 5. The CDR3 is 14 residues long. CDR1 WSHSY and CDR2 SAAADI come from the germline V gene.